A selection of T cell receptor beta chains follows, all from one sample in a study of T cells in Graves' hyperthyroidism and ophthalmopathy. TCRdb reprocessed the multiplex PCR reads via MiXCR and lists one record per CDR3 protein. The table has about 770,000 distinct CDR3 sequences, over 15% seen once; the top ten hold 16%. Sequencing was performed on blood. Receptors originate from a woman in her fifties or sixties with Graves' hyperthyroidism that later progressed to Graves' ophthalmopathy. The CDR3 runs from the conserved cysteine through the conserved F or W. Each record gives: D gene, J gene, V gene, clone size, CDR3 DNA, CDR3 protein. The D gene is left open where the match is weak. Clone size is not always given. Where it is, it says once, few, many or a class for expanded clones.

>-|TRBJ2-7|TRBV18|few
TGTGCCAGCTCACCACCGATCCCGAAACTACCATACGAGCAGTACTTC
CASSPPIPKLPYEQYF
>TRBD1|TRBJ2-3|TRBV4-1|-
TGCGCCAGCAGCCAGCCAGGACAGGGGGCCGGGACAGATACGCAGTATTTT
CASSQPGQGAGTDTQYF
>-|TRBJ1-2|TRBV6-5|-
TGTGCCAGCAGTTCTCCTCAGCACTATGGCTACACCTTC
CASSSPQHYGYTF
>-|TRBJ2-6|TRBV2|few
TGTGCCAGCAGTCGAGAAGCCGGGGCCAACGTCCTGACTTTC
CASSREAGANVLTF
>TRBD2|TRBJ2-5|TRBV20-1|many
TGCAGTGCTAGTCCCGGGACTAGCGTGCAAGAGACCCAGTACTTC
CSASPGTSVQETQYF
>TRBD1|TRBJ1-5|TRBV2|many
TGTGCCAGCAGTGGGCTTTGGGACAGTGGCAATCAGCCCCAGCATTTT
CASSGLWDSGNQPQHF
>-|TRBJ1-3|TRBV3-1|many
TGTGCCAGCAGCCAAGCGTTCGGGTCTGGAAACACCATATATTTT
CASSQAFGSGNTIYF
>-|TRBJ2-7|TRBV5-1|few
TGCGCCAGCAGCTCGGAAAAAAGGACTCAGGGTTCAGGGCGAGAGGTGCAGTACTTC
CASSSEKRTQGSGREVQYF
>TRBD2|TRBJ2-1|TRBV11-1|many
TGTGCCAGCATCCATCGGGGGGGGGCCTCCTACAATGAGCAGTTCTTC
CASIHRGGASYNEQFF
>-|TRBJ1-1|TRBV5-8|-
TGTGCCAGCAGCCTCCGGGACCCCGAGAACACTGAAGCTTTCTTT
CASSLRDPENTEAFF
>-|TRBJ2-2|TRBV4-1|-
TGCGCCAGCAGCCAAGGGGAGCCTCATGTCGCCGGGGAGCTGTTTTTT
CASSQGEPHVAGELFF
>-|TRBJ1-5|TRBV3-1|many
TGTGCCAGCAGCCAGGGGGGGGTTCAGCCCCAGCATTTT
CASSQGGVQPQHF
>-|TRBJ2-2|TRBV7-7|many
TGTGCTAGCAGCCCCCGGACAGTGAACACCGGGGAGCTGTTTTTT
CASSPRTVNTGELFF
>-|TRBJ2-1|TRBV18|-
TGTGCCAGCTCCCCAGGGGTTGCCTACAATGAGCAGTTCTTC
CASSPGVAYNEQFF
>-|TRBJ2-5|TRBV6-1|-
TGTGCCAGCAGTCAAGACGACAGGCTTATAGAGACCCAGTACTTC
CASSQDDRLIETQYF
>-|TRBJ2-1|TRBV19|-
TGTGCCAGTACGGTCGGTACGAGCTCCTACAATGAGCAGTTCTTC
CASTVGTSSYNEQFF
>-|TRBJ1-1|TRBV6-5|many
TGTGCCAGCAGTTACTCGGTACAGGGATACACTGAAGCTTTCTTT
CASSYSVQGYTEAFF
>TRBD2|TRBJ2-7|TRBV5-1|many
TGCGCCAGCAGCTTGACTAGCGCCTACGAGCAGTACTTC
CASSLTSAYEQYF
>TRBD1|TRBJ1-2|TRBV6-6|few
TGTGCCAGCAGTTACTCCCATCGGACAGGGGACGTTGGCTACACCTTC
CASSYSHRTGDVGYTF
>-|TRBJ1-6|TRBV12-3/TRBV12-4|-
TGTGCCAGCCATCAAGGGAATTCACCCCTCCACTTT
CASHQGNSPLHF
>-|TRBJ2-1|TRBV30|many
TGTGCCTGGACATCCTACAATGAGCAGTTCTTC
CAWTSYNEQFF
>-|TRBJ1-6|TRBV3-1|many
TGTGCCAGCAGCCAAGATCTTATCAATTCACCCCTCCACTTT
CASSQDLINSPLHF
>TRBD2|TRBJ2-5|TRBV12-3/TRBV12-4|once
TGTGCCAGTTGTTCGGGGGGTCTCAAAGAGACCCAGTACTTC
CASCSGGLKETQYF
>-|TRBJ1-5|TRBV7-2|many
TGTGCCAGCAGCGGACCCGGATCGCCCAGCAATCAGCCCCAGCATTTT
CASSGPGSPSNQPQHF
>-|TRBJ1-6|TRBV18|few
TGTGCCAGCTCACCACGAACTGCAAGCTCCTATAATTCACCCCTCCACTTT
CASSPRTASSYNSPLHF
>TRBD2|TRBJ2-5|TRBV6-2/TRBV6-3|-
TGTGCCAGCAGTTACTCAGCGGGGGGTGAGACCCAGTACTTC
CASSYSAGGETQYF
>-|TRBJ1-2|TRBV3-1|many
TGTGCCAGCAGCCAAGATACGGGGGCCACTTTTGGCTACACCTTC
CASSQDTGATFGYTF
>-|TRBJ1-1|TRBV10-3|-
TGTGCCATCAGTGAGTCGACGGGGCAGGATAACACTGAAGCTTTCTTT
CAISESTGQDNTEAFF
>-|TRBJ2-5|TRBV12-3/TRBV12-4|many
TGTGCCAGCAGTTTTGATCAGAGGACCCAGTACTTC
CASSFDQRTQYF
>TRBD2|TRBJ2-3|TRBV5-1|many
TGTGCCAGCAGTCCCCGGGGGGGCACAGATACGCAGTATTTT
CASSPRGGTDTQYF
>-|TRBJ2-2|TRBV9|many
TGTGCCAGCAAGGGGGCGAACACCGGGGAGCTGTTTTTT
CASKGANTGELFF
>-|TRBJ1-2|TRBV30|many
TGTGCCTGGAGTGTAGCTAGGGGCCGACCCTATGGCTACACCTTC
CAWSVARGRPYGYTF
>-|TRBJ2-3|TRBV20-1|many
TGCAGTGCTAGAGATCACGGGGGGCGTAGCACAGATACGCAGTATTTT
CSARDHGGRSTDTQYF
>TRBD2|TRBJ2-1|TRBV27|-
TGTGCCAGCGGCGGGAGCCTCTCCTACAATGAGCAGTTCTTC
CASGGSLSYNEQFF
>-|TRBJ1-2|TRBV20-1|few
TGCAGTGCTCCCCAGGACGGGAACTATGGCTACACCTTC
CSAPQDGNYGYTF